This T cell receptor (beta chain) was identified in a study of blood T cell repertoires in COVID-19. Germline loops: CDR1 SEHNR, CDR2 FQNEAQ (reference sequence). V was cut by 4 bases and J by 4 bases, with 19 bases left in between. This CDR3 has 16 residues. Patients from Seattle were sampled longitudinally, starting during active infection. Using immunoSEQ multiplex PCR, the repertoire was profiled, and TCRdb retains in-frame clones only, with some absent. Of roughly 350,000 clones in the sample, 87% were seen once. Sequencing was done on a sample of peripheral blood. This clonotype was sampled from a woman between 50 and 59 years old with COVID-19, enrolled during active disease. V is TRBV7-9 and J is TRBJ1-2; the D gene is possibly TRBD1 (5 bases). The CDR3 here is CASSSRVPTRGYGYTF. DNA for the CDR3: TGTGCCAGCAGCTCGCGCGTTCCGACTAGGGGCTATGGCTACACCTTC.